These T cell receptor beta chains were read from a single sample in a study of cytomegalovirus exposure and HLA in healthy donors. Some clones are missing from TCRdb's copy, which holds only in-frame ones; the method was immunoSEQ multiplex PCR. The sample records roughly 180,000 clones, less than 90% being singletons. The sequencing sample was made of PBMCs. Source of these receptors: a man aged 25 to 40 in good health and CMV-seronegative. CDR3s include the opening cysteine and the closing phenylalanine or tryptophan. Each record gives: J gene, V gene, clone size, D gene, CDR3 protein, CDR3 DNA. D genes are given only for firm matches. Only some rows state a clone size, as once, few, many or a class for expanded clones.

J: TRBJ2-5; V: TRBV4-1; size: NA; D: TRBD2; CDR3: CASSQGILAGLAPRETQYF; DNA: TGCGCCAGCAGCCAAGGGATTCTAGCAGGACTAGCGCCCCGGGAGACCCAGTACTTC
J: TRBJ1-1; V: TRBV29-1; size: NA; D: NA; CDR3: CSVTLDSLNTEAFF; DNA: TGCAGCGTTACGCTGGACAGCTTGAACACTGAAGCTTTCTTT
J: TRBJ2-2; V: TRBV9; size: NA; D: TRBD2; CDR3: CASSASSGRVAGELFF; DNA: TGTGCCAGCAGCGCATCTAGCGGGAGGGTGGCCGGGGAGCTGTTTTTT
J: TRBJ1-3; V: TRBV5-1; size: NA; D: NA; CDR3: CASSLQGVVSGNTIYF; DNA: TGCGCCAGCAGCTTGCAGGGTGTTGTCTCTGGAAACACCATATATTTT
J: TRBJ2-7; V: TRBV7-9; size: few; D: NA; CDR3: CSSSPSRFYEQYF; DNA: TGTTCCAGCAGTCCGAGCCGGTTTTACGAGCAGTACTTC
J: TRBJ2-6; V: TRBV11-2; size: NA; D: NA; CDR3: CASSLVRGRFSGANVLTF; DNA: TGTGCCAGCAGCTTAGTGCGGGGACGGTTCTCTGGGGCCAACGTCCTGACTTTC
J: TRBJ2-5; V: TRBV5-1; size: NA; D: NA; CDR3: CASSSPRVGQETQYF; DNA: TGCGCCAGCAGCTCCCCCAGGGTAGGCCAAGAGACCCAGTACTTC
J: TRBJ2-3; V: TRBV5-4; size: NA; D: TRBD2; CDR3: CASSLTSGTDTQYF; DNA: TGTGCCAGCAGCTTAACTAGCGGGACAGATACGCAGTATTTT
J: TRBJ1-2; V: TRBV7-9; size: NA; D: NA; CDR3: CASSLNGQIYGYTF; DNA: TGTGCCAGCAGCTTAAATGGCCAGATCTATGGCTACACCTTC
J: TRBJ1-4; V: TRBV2; size: few; D: NA; CDR3: CASSAGITNEKLFF; DNA: TGTGCCAGCAGTGCAGGGATAACAAATGAAAAACTGTTTTTT
J: TRBJ2-1; V: TRBV10-1; size: NA; D: TRBD1; CDR3: CASSETGGSYNEQFF; DNA: TGCGCCAGCAGTGAGACAGGGGGCTCCTACAATGAGCAGTTCTTC
J: TRBJ2-1; V: TRBV28; size: NA; D: TRBD1; CDR3: CASSNQGVNEQFF; DNA: TGTGCCAGCAGTAATCAGGGGGTCAATGAGCAGTTCTTC
J: TRBJ1-2; V: TRBV6-5; size: NA; D: TRBD1; CDR3: CASSRKTGGAVGYTF; DNA: TGTGCCAGCAGTCGGAAAACAGGGGGCGCGGTTGGCTACACCTTC
J: TRBJ1-5; V: TRBV4-2; size: NA; D: TRBD1; CDR3: CATQQGAGSNQPQHF; DNA: TGTGCCACCCAACAGGGGGCGGGTAGCAATCAGCCCCAGCATTTT
J: TRBJ2-2; V: TRBV19; size: few; D: TRBD2; CDR3: CATKAGTNTGELFF; DNA: TGTGCCACAAAAGCGGGGACGAACACCGGGGAGCTGTTTTTT
J: TRBJ1-2; V: TRBV7-9; size: once; D: NA; CDR3: CASSLEGGAAGYTF; DNA: TGTGCCAGCAGCTTAGAGGGGGGGGCAGCTGGCTACACCTTC
J: TRBJ2-7; V: TRBV25-1; size: NA; D: NA; CDR3: CASRGGFYEQYF; DNA: TGTGCCAGCCGAGGCGGGTTCTACGAGCAGTACTTC
J: TRBJ2-5; V: TRBV7-2; size: NA; D: TRBD2; CDR3: CASSFAGEETQYF; DNA: TGTGCCAGCAGCTTTGCGGGAGAAGAGACCCAGTACTTC
J: TRBJ1-3; V: TRBV5-1; size: NA; D: NA; CDR3: CASSLTGSGNTIYF; DNA: TGCGCCAGCAGCTTGACAGGGTCTGGAAACACCATATATTTT
J: TRBJ1-2; V: TRBV10-3; size: NA; D: TRBD1; CDR3: CAISEGTDYGYTF; DNA: TGTGCCATCAGTGAAGGGACAGACTATGGCTACACCTTC
J: TRBJ1-6; V: TRBV28; size: few; D: TRBD1; CDR3: CASSKKQGTLNSPLHF; DNA: TGTGCCAGCAGTAAAAAACAGGGGACGTTGAATTCACCCCTCCACTTT
J: TRBJ2-5; V: TRBV2; size: NA; D: NA; CDR3: CASSANREETQYF; DNA: TGTGCCAGCAGTGCCAACAGGGAAGAGACCCAGTACTTC
J: TRBJ1-6; V: TRBV5-4; size: few; D: NA; CDR3: CASSLQGYNSPLHF; DNA: TGTGCCAGCAGCTTGCAGGGGTACAATTCACCCCTCCACTTT
J: TRBJ2-2; V: TRBV19; size: once; D: NA; CDR3: CAASPGVLNTGELFF; DNA: TGTGCCGCCTCCCCCGGGGTCTTGAACACCGGGGAGCTGTTTTTT
J: TRBJ1-4; V: TRBV20-1; size: few; D: NA; CDR3: CSARAGPTLFF; DNA: TGCAGTGCTAGGGCGGGTCCCACACTGTTTTTT
J: TRBJ2-1; V: TRBV5-1; size: once; D: NA; CDR3: CASSSGTSDNEQFF; DNA: TGCGCCAGCAGCTCCGGGACTTCCGACAATGAGCAGTTCTTC
J: TRBJ1-1; V: TRBV2; size: few; D: TRBD1; CDR3: CASSDGRGHRVKNTEAFF; DNA: TGTGCCAGCAGTGACGGCAGGGGGCATAGGGTTAAGAACACTGAAGCTTTCTTT
J: TRBJ1-1; V: TRBV2; size: once; D: NA; CDR3: CASSLDSTSMNTEAFF; DNA: TGTGCCAGCAGTCTGGACAGTACGAGCATGAACACTGAAGCTTTCTTT
J: TRBJ2-7; V: TRBV5-1; size: NA; D: NA; CDR3: CASSRNSEGVYEQYF; DNA: TGCGCCAGCAGCCGGAATTCGGAAGGGGTCTACGAGCAGTACTTC
J: TRBJ2-7; V: TRBV5-6; size: NA; D: TRBD2; CDR3: CASSVGREGYEQYF; DNA: TGTGCCAGCAGCGTGGGCAGGGAGGGCTACGAGCAGTACTTC
J: TRBJ2-1; V: TRBV29-1; size: NA; D: TRBD2; CDR3: CSAGGILAGPNNEQFF; DNA: TGCAGCGCTGGAGGGATACTAGCGGGACCAAACAATGAGCAGTTCTTC
J: TRBJ1-2; V: TRBV20-1; size: NA; D: NA; CDR3: CSARLRDILTF; DNA: TGCAGTGCTAGACTACGGGACATCCTCACCTTC
J: TRBJ2-7; V: TRBV6-1; size: few; D: NA; CDR3: CASSEFAFPNYEQYF; DNA: TGTGCCAGCAGTGAATTTGCGTTCCCTAACTACGAGCAGTACTTC
J: TRBJ2-3; V: TRBV2; size: NA; D: NA; CDR3: CASSEGRMELDTQYF; DNA: TGTGCCAGCAGTGAAGGGCGGATGGAGCTAGATACGCAGTATTTT
J: TRBJ2-5; V: TRBV18; size: NA; D: NA; CDR3: CASSPSRSETQYF; DNA: TGTGCCAGCTCACCAAGCCGGTCGGAGACCCAGTACTTC
J: TRBJ2-5; V: TRBV6-7; size: NA; D: TRBD1; CDR3: CASSYGQGILKTQYF; DNA: TGTGCCAGCAGTTATGGACAGGGGATCCTTAAGACCCAGTACTTC
J: TRBJ2-7; V: TRBV4-2; size: NA; D: NA; CDR3: CASSQLGEQYF; DNA: TGTGCCAGCAGCCAGCTAGGCGAGCAGTACTTC
J: TRBJ2-5; V: TRBV5-1; size: NA; D: NA; CDR3: CASSLLRGGKTQYF; DNA: TGCGCCAGCAGCTTGTTACGGGGAGGCAAGACCCAGTACTTC
J: TRBJ2-7; V: TRBV5-8; size: few; D: NA; CDR3: CASSQDRLWGEQYF; DNA: TGTGCCAGCAGCCAAGACAGGCTCTGGGGCGAGCAGTACTTC
J: TRBJ1-3; V: TRBV6-1; size: NA; D: TRBD1; CDR3: CASSERVTGLSGNTIYF; DNA: TGTGCCAGCAGTGAACGGGTGACAGGGTTGAGTGGGAACACCATATATTTT
J: TRBJ1-4; V: TRBV4-3; size: NA; D: TRBD1; CDR3: CASSQDRGEDEKLFF; DNA: TGCGCCAGCAGCCAGGACAGGGGGGAGGATGAAAAACTGTTTTTT
J: TRBJ1-2; V: TRBV9; size: few; D: NA; CDR3: CASSPDSPPTYGYTF; DNA: TGTGCCAGCAGCCCCGACAGCCCTCCGACCTATGGCTACACCTTC
J: TRBJ2-1; V: TRBV9; size: NA; D: TRBD2; CDR3: CASSVGASGSSEQFF; DNA: TGTGCCAGCAGCGTAGGGGCGAGCGGGAGCTCTGAGCAGTTCTTC